These T cell receptor beta chains were read from a single sample in a study of blood T cell repertoires in COVID-19. The assay was immunoSEQ multiplex PCR, and TCRdb's table has in-frame clones only and misses some. The sample consists of more than 300,000 clones, 65% to 90% of them appearing once. The material sequenced was PBMCs or T cells enriched from blood (not recorded which). Every receptor here comes from a man under 40 who had recovered from COVID-19. Both conserved end residues are part of each CDR3. The order of the fields is clone size, V gene, J gene, D gene, CDR3 protein, CDR3 DNA. A D gene is named only where the DNA matches it firmly. Expanded clones are given a class, and other clones once, few, many or no size at all.

clone size: .; V gene: TRBV5-4; J gene: TRBJ1-1; D gene: .; CDR3 protein: CASSPAQARGNTEAFF; CDR3 DNA: TGTGCCAGCAGCCCCGCTCAGGCTCGGGGGAACACTGAAGCTTTCTTT
clone size: .; V gene: TRBV10-1; J gene: TRBJ1-2; D gene: TRBD1; CDR3 protein: CASSEGTGRGYTF; CDR3 DNA: TGCGCCAGCAGTGAGGGGACAGGGCGAGGCTACACCTTC
clone size: .; V gene: TRBV11-3; J gene: TRBJ2-3; D gene: TRBD2; CDR3 protein: CASSLELAGASTDTQYF; CDR3 DNA: TGTGCCAGCAGCTTAGAACTAGCGGGTGCTAGCACAGATACGCAGTATTTT
clone size: .; V gene: TRBV10-1; J gene: TRBJ1-1; D gene: .; CDR3 protein: CASSPRADTEAFF; CDR3 DNA: TGCGCCAGCAGCCCTCGAGCGGACACTGAAGCTTTCTTT
clone size: few; V gene: TRBV19; J gene: TRBJ2-3; D gene: .; CDR3 protein: CASHTLDGTDTQYF; CDR3 DNA: TGTGCCAGTCACACGCTAGACGGCACAGATACGCAGTATTTT
clone size: .; V gene: TRBV27; J gene: TRBJ1-2; D gene: TRBD1; CDR3 protein: CASKRQGSLANYGYTF; CDR3 DNA: TGTGCCAGCAAAAGACAGGGATCCCTAGCTAACTATGGCTACACCTTC
clone size: few; V gene: TRBV7-2; J gene: TRBJ2-1; D gene: TRBD1; CDR3 protein: CASSFDRGGYNEQFF; CDR3 DNA: TGTGCCAGCAGCTTTGACAGGGGGGGATACAATGAGCAGTTCTTC
clone size: .; V gene: TRBV7-9; J gene: TRBJ1-2; D gene: TRBD1; CDR3 protein: CASSLGQGAGYGYTF; CDR3 DNA: TGTGCCAGCAGCCTGGGACAGGGGGCAGGTTATGGCTACACCTTC
clone size: .; V gene: TRBV6-5; J gene: TRBJ1-4; D gene: .; CDR3 protein: CASSYQQGSGEKLFF; CDR3 DNA: TGTGCCAGCAGTTACCAACAGGGTAGTGGAGAAAAACTGTTTTTT
clone size: .; V gene: TRBV19; J gene: TRBJ1-6; D gene: TRBD1; CDR3 protein: CATKEGQGASPLHF; CDR3 DNA: TGTGCCACCAAGGAGGGGCAGGGGGCTTCACCCCTCCACTTT
clone size: .; V gene: TRBV11-2; J gene: TRBJ1-1; D gene: .; CDR3 protein: CASSLGTGWGNTEAFF; CDR3 DNA: TGTGCCAGCAGCTTAGGTACAGGTTGGGGGAACACTGAAGCTTTCTTT
clone size: .; V gene: TRBV19; J gene: TRBJ2-7; D gene: TRBD2; CDR3 protein: CASSISERGGRGGSYEQYF; CDR3 DNA: TGTGCCAGTAGTATATCCGAAAGGGGCGGGAGGGGAGGTTCCTACGAGCAGTACTTC
clone size: once; V gene: TRBV28; J gene: TRBJ2-5; D gene: TRBD2; CDR3 protein: CAIFRTSGGASETQYF; CDR3 DNA: TGTGCTATTTTCCGTACTAGCGGGGGGGCCTCGGAGACCCAGTACTTC
clone size: .; V gene: TRBV2; J gene: TRBJ1-5; D gene: .; CDR3 protein: CASSDKTAYQPQHF; CDR3 DNA: TGTGCCAGCAGTGATAAGACAGCGTATCAGCCCCAGCATTTT
clone size: .; V gene: TRBV11-2; J gene: TRBJ2-7; D gene: .; CDR3 protein: CASSRIQPYEQYF; CDR3 DNA: TGTGCCAGCAGCCGCATACAACCCTACGAGCAGTACTTC
clone size: few; V gene: TRBV7-2; J gene: TRBJ2-1; D gene: TRBD1; CDR3 protein: CASSLRQGFREQFF; CDR3 DNA: TGTGCCAGCAGCTTACGACAGGGCTTCAGGGAGCAGTTCTTC
clone size: .; V gene: TRBV18; J gene: TRBJ1-4; D gene: TRBD1; CDR3 protein: CASSPGTGANTNEKLFF; CDR3 DNA: TGTGCCAGCTCACCCGGTACAGGGGCAAATACTAATGAAAAACTGTTTTTT
clone size: .; V gene: TRBV19; J gene: TRBJ2-1; D gene: TRBD2; CDR3 protein: CASGTSGVQDNEQFF; CDR3 DNA: TGTGCCAGTGGGACTAGCGGGGTTCAAGACAATGAGCAGTTCTTC
clone size: .; V gene: TRBV5-1; J gene: TRBJ1-2; D gene: .; CDR3 protein: CASSLVAGGYTF; CDR3 DNA: TGCGCCAGCAGCTTGGTTGCAGGGGGCTACACCTTC
clone size: .; V gene: TRBV7-9; J gene: TRBJ1-2; D gene: .; CDR3 protein: CASSSTKRGYGYTF; CDR3 DNA: TGTGCCAGCAGCTCTACAAAGCGGGGCTATGGCTACACCTTC
clone size: .; V gene: TRBV2; J gene: TRBJ2-4; D gene: TRBD1; CDR3 protein: CASSEGTGRNIQYF; CDR3 DNA: TGTGCCAGCAGTGAAGGGACAGGTAGAAACATTCAGTACTTC
clone size: .; V gene: TRBV10-3; J gene: TRBJ2-2; D gene: TRBD1; CDR3 protein: CAISDWGQGDTGELFF; CDR3 DNA: TGTGCCATCAGTGATTGGGGACAGGGAGACACCGGGGAGCTGTTTTTT
clone size: .; V gene: TRBV9; J gene: TRBJ2-4; D gene: .; CDR3 protein: CASSVDGSKNIQYF; CDR3 DNA: TGTGCCAGCAGCGTAGATGGCAGCAAAAACATTCAGTACTTC
clone size: .; V gene: TRBV7-9; J gene: TRBJ1-2; D gene: TRBD1; CDR3 protein: CASSRTGDYGYTF; CDR3 DNA: TGTGCCAGCAGCCGGACAGGGGACTATGGCTACACCTTC
clone size: .; V gene: TRBV4-1; J gene: TRBJ2-2; D gene: .; CDR3 protein: CASSQVRLVLAGELFF; CDR3 DNA: TGCGCCAGCAGCCAAGTACGGCTAGTTTTGGCCGGGGAGCTGTTTTTT
clone size: .; V gene: TRBV6-5; J gene: TRBJ2-7; D gene: TRBD2; CDR3 protein: CASSYDWTSGAYEQYF; CDR3 DNA: TGTGCCAGCAGTTACGACTGGACTAGCGGGGCTTACGAGCAGTACTTC
clone size: .; V gene: TRBV30; J gene: TRBJ2-7; D gene: TRBD1; CDR3 protein: CAWSRNRGSYEQYF; CDR3 DNA: TGTGCCTGGAGTCGCAACAGGGGCTCCTACGAGCAGTACTTC
clone size: .; V gene: TRBV27; J gene: TRBJ2-1; D gene: .; CDR3 protein: CASSPEGHEQFF; CDR3 DNA: TGTGCCAGCAGTCCGGAGGGCCATGAGCAGTTCTTC
clone size: .; V gene: TRBV19; J gene: TRBJ1-2; D gene: TRBD1; CDR3 protein: CASTDRGTNYGYTF; CDR3 DNA: TGTGCCAGTACAGACAGGGGGACTAACTATGGCTACACCTTC
clone size: .; V gene: TRBV5-8; J gene: TRBJ1-2; D gene: TRBD1; CDR3 protein: CASSSDRGGYGYTF; CDR3 DNA: TGTGCCAGCAGCAGTGACAGGGGAGGCTATGGCTACACCTTC
clone size: .; V gene: TRBV28; J gene: TRBJ2-2; D gene: .; CDR3 protein: CASSFTGIGELFF; CDR3 DNA: TGTGCCAGCAGTTTCACAGGGATCGGGGAGCTGTTTTTT
clone size: few; V gene: TRBV7-9; J gene: TRBJ2-7; D gene: TRBD2; CDR3 protein: CASSFPAGVEQYF; CDR3 DNA: TGTGCCAGCAGCTTCCCAGCGGGAGTCGAGCAGTACTTC
clone size: .; V gene: TRBV5-1; J gene: TRBJ2-7; D gene: .; CDR3 protein: CASSPDLAYEQYF; CDR3 DNA: TGCGCCAGCAGCCCGGACTTAGCCTACGAGCAGTACTTC
clone size: once; V gene: TRBV7-8; J gene: TRBJ2-7; D gene: TRBD1; CDR3 protein: CASSRDRVSEQYF; CDR3 DNA: TGTGCCAGCAGCCGCGACAGGGTAAGCGAGCAGTACTTC
clone size: .; V gene: TRBV9; J gene: TRBJ2-7; D gene: .; CDR3 protein: CASSVTGTLVYEQYF; CDR3 DNA: TGTGCCAGCAGCGTTACAGGAACCCTCGTTTACGAGCAGTACTTC
clone size: .; V gene: TRBV28; J gene: TRBJ1-2; D gene: .; CDR3 protein: CASSSGGANYGYTF; CDR3 DNA: TGTGCCAGCAGTTCTGGGGGGGCTAACTATGGCTACACCTTC
clone size: .; V gene: TRBV4-1; J gene: TRBJ1-1; D gene: .; CDR3 protein: CASSQRGANTEAFF; CDR3 DNA: TGCGCCAGCAGCCAAAGAGGTGCGAACACTGAAGCTTTCTTT
clone size: few; V gene: TRBV6-4; J gene: TRBJ1-1; D gene: TRBD1; CDR3 protein: CASSDSSQGEQGEAFF; CDR3 DNA: TGTGCCAGCAGTGACTCGAGTCAGGGGGAACAGGGTGAAGCTTTCTTT
clone size: .; V gene: TRBV6-5; J gene: TRBJ1-1; D gene: .; CDR3 protein: CASSYSTGEAFF; CDR3 DNA: TGTGCCAGCAGTTACTCGACTGGGGAAGCTTTCTTT
clone size: once; V gene: TRBV29-1; J gene: TRBJ2-7; D gene: .; CDR3 protein: CSATLSGKPSYEQYF; CDR3 DNA: TGCAGCGCCACCCTTAGCGGAAAACCCTCCTACGAGCAGTACTTC
clone size: .; V gene: TRBV19; J gene: TRBJ1-4; D gene: .; CDR3 protein: CASGGQFNEKLFF; CDR3 DNA: TGTGCCAGTGGAGGACAGTTCAATGAAAAACTGTTTTTT
clone size: .; V gene: TRBV5-6; J gene: TRBJ2-7; D gene: TRBD1; CDR3 protein: CASSLAGGQGAWEQYF; CDR3 DNA: TGTGCCAGCAGCTTGGCCGGGGGACAGGGGGCGTGGGAGCAGTACTTC